This T cell receptor beta chain originates from a study of post-analysis software for immune sequencing data. Whole-study context: Courses of disease covered relapsing-remitting, secondary progressive and progressive-relapsing multiple sclerosis.

V gave up 4 bases and J gave up 9 bases; unmatched junction bases: 5. Germline assignment: CDR1 SGHTA and CDR2 FQGNSA. CDR3 length equals 15 residues. Study results and limitations: Patients had higher frequencies than controls of roughly five TRBV segments, including TRBV5-6, TRBV5-1 and TRBV20-1. Pronounced co-clustering by F measure was evident among identically batched samples. The study found significantly lower normalized Chao1 diversity in multiple sclerosis patients than in controls.

Incorporated into the TCR beta cDNA libraries were unique molecular identifiers, which served to reduce PCR and sequencing biases. A population of about 0.95 to 11 million T cells gave rise to about half a million cDNA molecules. TCRdb redid the calling of the PCR reads with MiXCR, one entry per CDR3 protein. The data show fewer than 600,000 distinct CDR3 sequences, 45% seen once. Concerning this clonotype: Its antigen is undetermined.

The chain employs TRBV7-2 and TRBJ1-6, with 11 bases fitting TRBD1. The source is a girl aged 5-17 years with multiple sclerosis. Sequenced input: blood. CDR3 residues: CASSYRTGGLSPLHF. The DNA for the CDR3 is TGTGCCAGCAGCTATAGGACAGGGGGCCTTTCACCCCTCCACTTT. The full variable domain, completed using reference TRBV7-2 and TRBJ1-6, is GAGVSQSPSNKVTEKGKDVELRCDPISGHTALYWYRQSLGQGLEFLIYFQGNSAPDKSGLPSDRFSAERTGGSVSTLTIQRTQQEDSAVYLCASSYRTGGLSPLHFGNGTRLTVT.